The rows below give T cell receptor beta chains drawn from one sample of a study of blood T cell repertoires in COVID-19. TCRdb's table, derived via immunoSEQ multiplex PCR, lists solely in-frame clones and lacks some. The table shows about 210,000 clones, with about 90% occurring only once. The sequenced material came from peripheral blood. Every receptor here comes from a man younger than 45 with acute or convalescent COVID-19. CDR3s include the opening cysteine and the closing phenylalanine or tryptophan. Fields, in order: V gene, clone size, D gene, J gene, CDR3 protein, CDR3 DNA. A D gene is named only where the DNA matches it firmly. Only some rows state a clone size, as once, few, many or a class for expanded clones.

TRBV5-1	NA	TRBD1	TRBJ1-1	CASSPAPSGQDTEAFF	TGCGCCAGCAGCCCCGCTCCATCAGGACAGGACACTGAAGCTTTCTTT
TRBV5-4	NA	NA	TRBJ1-2	CASSFRGGAGYGYTF	TGTGCCAGCAGCTTTAGGGGGGGCGCGGGCTATGGCTACACCTTC
TRBV5-1	NA	TRBD2	TRBJ2-3	CASRTTSGGVDTQYF	TGCGCCAGCAGGACCACTAGCGGGGGGGTCGATACGCAGTATTTT
TRBV4-2	NA	NA	TRBJ1-6	CASSQGTADNSPLHF	TGTGCCAGCAGCCAAGGGACAGCCGATAATTCACCCCTCCACTTT
TRBV28	NA	NA	TRBJ2-7	CASTAAVGQYF	TGTGCCAGCACCGCGGCGGTTGGGCAGTACTTC
TRBV28	NA	NA	TRBJ1-3	CASSFGTTLTSSGNTIYF	TGTGCCAGCAGTTTTGGGACAACCCTAACATCTTCTGGAAACACCATATATTTT
TRBV7-9	NA	NA	TRBJ1-6	CASSSQGNYNSPLHF	TGTGCCAGCAGCTCACAGGGAAACTATAATTCACCCCTCCACTTT
TRBV28	few	NA	TRBJ1-1	CASSFPGSMAFF	TGTGCCAGCAGTTTTCCAGGAAGCATGGCTTTCTTT
TRBV9	NA	TRBD2	TRBJ2-2	CASSVIAGHTGELFF	TGTGCCAGCAGCGTCATAGCGGGACACACCGGGGAGCTGTTTTTT
TRBV19	NA	TRBD1	TRBJ1-1	CASRLGQGYYTEAFF	TGTGCCAGTAGACTCGGACAGGGGTATTACACTGAAGCTTTCTTT
TRBV4-2	NA	NA	TRBJ2-2	CASSRGESGELFF	TGTGCCAGCAGCCGGGGGGAGTCCGGGGAGCTGTTTTTT
TRBV5-4	few	NA	TRBJ2-2	CASSLAGRSTGELFF	TGTGCCAGCAGCTTGGCTGGTAGGAGCACTGGGGAGCTGTTTTTT
TRBV7-9	NA	TRBD2	TRBJ2-1	CASRGTSGLSYNEQFF	TGTGCCAGCAGGGGGACTAGCGGACTCTCCTACAATGAGCAGTTCTTC
TRBV5-1	NA	NA	TRBJ2-7	CASSDQRVAYEQYF	TGCGCCAGCAGCGACCAGAGGGTCGCCTACGAGCAGTACTTC
TRBV3-1/TRBV3-2	NA	NA	TRBJ2-7	CASSQRRQIYEQYF	TGTGCCAGCAGCCAAAGGAGGCAGATCTACGAGCAGTACTTC
TRBV10-1	NA	NA	TRBJ2-3	CASSDGKYTNTDTQYF	TGCGCCAGCAGTGACGGGAAATATACGAACACAGATACGCAGTATTTT
TRBV7-9	NA	NA	TRBJ1-1	CASSIPGQNTEAFF	TGTGCCAGCAGCATCCCCGGACAGAACACTGAAGCTTTCTTT